This record looks at one T cell receptor beta chain sequence and its context. V lost 7 bases to trimming and J lost 4 bases, with 13 bases between them. CDR3 length equals 13 residues. This entry comes from a study of blood T cell repertoires in COVID-19. The method was immunoSEQ multiplex PCR; TCRdb's version includes in-frame clones alone and lacks a portion of them. The sample holds about 73,000 clones, 85% to 90% seen once. This chain links TRBV12-3 or TRBV12-4 with TRBJ2-5; D uncertain. The TCR sequence derives from a man at least 80 years old with acute or convalescent COVID-19. The sequencing sample was made of peripheral blood. The CDR3 spells CASNLMAGETQYF. CDR3 coding DNA: TGTGCCAGCAACTTAATGGCAGGAGAGACCCAGTACTTC.